Listed here are 28 T cell receptor beta chains from one sample, sequenced in a study of cytomegalovirus exposure and HLA in healthy donors. The study ran its PCR with 60 Vbeta and 13 Jbeta primers. TCRdb keeps only in-frame clones here, not all; method: immunoSEQ multiplex PCR. The table has about 130,000 clones, around 71% seen once; the top ten hold over 2%. Sequenced material: PBMCs. These TCRs come from a woman aged 60-75 years in good health and CMV-seropositive.

CDR3 in amino acids: CASGSGMNTEAFF. CDR3 nucleotide sequence: TGTGCCAGTGGGAGCGGCATGAACACTGAAGCTTTCTTT. V gene TRBV19 combines with J gene TRBJ1-1; no reliable D call. The V end lost 8 bases, the J end lost 0 bases, and 10 bases lay between the germline ends. CDR1 is LNHDA, CDR2 SQIVND, per germline (reference sequence). The CDR3 is made up of 13 amino acids.

This clone was seen a single time. The chain employs TRBV5-4 and TRBJ2-3, with 8 positions matching TRBD2. The CDR3 covers 14 residues. V lost 1 base to trimming and J lost 4 bases; unmatched junction nucleotides: 2. Germline CDR1 SGHNT, CDR2 YYREEE (reference sequence). CDR3 sequence reads: CASSLPGGPDTQYF. CDR3 DNA sequence: TGTGCCAGCAGCTTGCCGGGGGGGCCAGATACGCAGTATTTT.

This chain links TRBV6-6 with TRBJ2-7; D gene unclear. Germline CDR1 MNHNY, CDR2 SVGAGI (reference sequence). V lost 0 bases and J lost 2, with 8 bases in between. The CDR3 is 14 residues long. The CDR3 DNA reads as TGTGCCAGCAGTTACTCCCCGGAGACCTACGAGCAGTACTTC. Protein product: CASSYSPETYEQYF.

The chain carries TRBV19 and TRBJ1-2; the match to TRBD1 covers 10 bases. The ends lost 8 bases at V and 4 bases at J; junction bases unmatched: 7. This CDR3 contains 14 residues. The germline gives CDR1 LNHDA, CDR2 SQIVND (reference sequence). The CDR3 reads CASWGDRGFYGYTF. In nucleotides, the CDR3 is TGTGCCAGTTGGGGGGACAGGGGATTCTATGGCTACACCTTC.

V and J are TRBV7-3 and TRBJ2-3; D may be TRBD2 (6 bases). Trimming removed 5 bases from V and 1 base from J, with 10 bases in between. The CDR3 is made up of 14 amino acids. Germline lookup yields CDR1 SGHTA and CDR2 FQGTGA. Here the CDR3 reads CASSRDSGTDTQYF. In nucleotides, the CDR3 is TGTGCCAGCAGCCGGGACTCGGGCACAGATACGCAGTATTTT.

This clone was counted once. J is TRBJ2-1 and V is TRBV7-9, with 7 bases that match TRBD2. The CDR3 is 19 residues long. From germline, CDR1 is SEHNR and CDR2 FQNEAQ (reference sequence). J was trimmed by 0 bases and V by 7 bases; bases with no gene match: 18. CDR3 in DNA: TGTGCCAGCACTCTGGGGCTAGCGGAGCCCGGAGACTCCTACAATGAGCAGTTCTTC. Protein product: CASTLGLAEPGDSYNEQFF. The full variable domain, its missing parts supplied by reference TRBV7-9 and TRBJ2-1, is DTGVSQNPRHKITKRGQNVTFRCDPISEHNRLYWYRQTLGQGPEFLTYFQNEAQLEKSRLLSDRFSAERPKGSFSTLEIQRTEQGDSAMYLCASTLGLAEPGDSYNEQFFGPGTRLTVL.

The genes are TRBV5-1 and TRBJ1-2, with a tentative D call TRBD1 (5 bases). The V gene lost 1 base and the J gene lost 6 bases, with 10 bases spanning the gap. This CDR3 contains 13 residues. CDR1 SGHRS and CDR2 YFSETQ come from the germline V gene. This chain's CDR3 is CASSLIQGNGYTF. The CDR3, as DNA: TGCGCCAGCAGCTTGATCCAGGGTAATGGCTACACCTTC.

This chain links TRBV19 with TRBJ2-7; a possible D gene is TRBD1 (6 bases). There are 14 residues in the CDR3. Germline-derived CDR1 and CDR2 are LNHDA and SQIVND (reference sequence). V was pared by 6 bases and J by 2 bases, with 14 bases between. The CDR3 bases are TGTGCCAGTAGCCTAGGGACAAGTGCCTACGAGCAGTACTTC. It codes for CASSLGTSAYEQYF.

This chain links TRBV14 with TRBJ1-2; the D is unclear. Germline V gene sequence: CDR1 SGHDN, CDR2 FVKESK. The V and J ends lost 4 bases and 3 bases respectively, with 12 bases between them. The CDR3 covers 14 residues. The CDR3 region is CASSLRGRHYGYTF. The CDR3, as DNA: TGTGCCAGCAGCCTCCGTGGGAGGCACTATGGCTACACCTTC.

This rearrangement joins TRBV9 to TRBJ2-5; 8 bases match TRBD2. This CDR3 contains 16 residues. Trimming cost V 0 bases and J 1 base; bases outside gene matches: 5. Germline V gene sequence: CDR1 SGDLS, CDR2 YYNGEE. The CDR3 coding sequence is TGTGCCAGCAGCGTAGCCGGGGGGGTCAGCCAAGAGACCCAGTACTTC. It codes for CASSVAGGVSQETQYF.

V usage is TRBV21-1 and J usage is TRBJ2-7; the table's TRBD2 call for D was not verified on the DNA. TRBV21-1 is termed a pseudogene. This CDR3 contains 16 residues. The CDR3 coding sequence is TGTGCCAGCAGCAAATTCCGGCACTGGAGGCCTTACGAGCAGTACTTC. The encoded protein is CASSKFRHWRPYEQYF.

The chain carries TRBV19 and TRBJ1-4; 8 bases are shared with TRBD1. The CDR3 has 15 residues. V shed 7 bases, J shed 4 bases, and the junction held 8 bases outside the gene matches. The germline V gene encodes CDR1 LNHDA and CDR2 SQIVND (reference sequence). The CDR3 DNA reads TGTGCCAGTAATTCGGTGGACAGGGATAATGAAAAACTGTTTTTT. It specifies CASNSVDRDNEKLFF.

The chain has TRBV14 and TRBJ2-1; D is perhaps TRBD2 (7 bases). The CDR3 is made up of 16 amino acids. V dropped 6 bases and J dropped 4 bases, with 19 bases sitting between them. CDR1 is SGHDN, CDR2 FVKESK, per germline. The CDR3 bases are TGTGCCAGCAGTATCCAGGCGGGGGCATCTTACAATGAGCAGTTCTTC. It yields the protein CASSIQAGASYNEQFF.

V is TRBV4-1 and J is TRBJ2-1; D might be TRBD2 (5 bases). V lost 2 bases to trimming and J lost 1 base, with 9 bases between them. The CDR3 extends over 15 amino acids. The germline V gene has CDR1 MGHRA and CDR2 YSYEKL. CDR3 DNA: TGCGCCAGCAGCCAACCCGGGGTGTCCTACAATGAGCAGTTCTTC. It encodes CASSQPGVSYNEQFF.

The rearrangement links TRBV6-5 to TRBJ1-5; D is perhaps TRBD1 (6 bases). The CDR3 extends over 14 amino acids. Trimming left V 6 bases short and J 5 bases short, with 14 bases between. The germline CDR1 and CDR2 sequences are MNHEY and SVGAGI. For the CDR3, the DNA is TGTGCCAGCAGAATAAGGCAGGGGCATCAGCCCCAGCATTTT. Translation gives CASRIRQGHQPQHF.

This clone was observed a handful of times. V and J are TRBV18 and TRBJ2-5; D not resolved. The CDR3 extends over 15 amino acids. V lost 4 bases and J 0 bases, leaving 12 bases between the germline ends. CDR1 KGHSH and CDR2 LQKENI come from the germline V gene. The chain's CDR3 is CASSHDLENQETQYF. The CDR3 nucleotides read TGTGCCAGCTCACACGACCTGGAGAACCAAGAGACCCAGTACTTC.

This clone was seen once. The chain is built from TRBV19 and TRBJ1-4; maybe TRBD1 (6 bases). This CDR3 comprises 15 residues. CDR1 and CDR2 (germline): LNHDA, SQIVND (reference sequence). The V and J ends lost 5 bases and 5 bases respectively, with 15 bases between them. CDR3 sequence: CASSPPGRGNEKLFF. The CDR3 coding sequence is TGTGCCAGTAGTCCCCCGGGGAGGGGGAATGAAAAACTGTTTTTT.

This clone showed up just once. This chain uses TRBV5-6 with TRBJ2-6; D is undetermined. V was clipped by 3 bases and J by 3 bases, with 13 bases between them. The CDR3 covers 16 residues. CDR1 SGHDT and CDR2 YYEEEE come from the germline V gene. CDR3: CASSSPRVDGANVLTF. Here the CDR3 DNA reads TGTGCCAGCAGCTCCCCGCGTGTAGATGGGGCCAACGTCCTGACTTTC.

The chain couples TRBV14 to TRBJ2-7; TRBD1 matches 7 bases. In germline, CDR1 is SGHDN, CDR2 FVKESK. V was pared by 4 bases and J by 4 bases, with 13 bases of the junction left unmatched. The CDR3 has 16 residues. CDR3 sequence: CASSPGQAALAYEQYF. Here the CDR3 DNA reads TGTGCCAGCAGCCCAGGACAGGCGGCTTTGGCTTACGAGCAGTACTTC.

This clone has more than one count but fewer than ten. This chain links TRBV2 with TRBJ1-2; D is ambiguous. Deletions cut 6 bases from V and 1 base from J, with 9 bases between. This CDR3 is built from 13 residues. Germline V gene data show CDR1 as SNHLY and CDR2 as FYNNEI. CDR3 amino acids: CASRPEDNYGYTF. CDR3 in DNA: TGTGCCAGCAGACCCGAGGATAACTATGGCTACACCTTC.

CDR3 in DNA: TGTGCCAGCAGTGGCGCGAATCAGCCCCAGCATTTT. This translates into CASSGANQPQHF. The genes are TRBV2 and TRBJ1-5; D uncertain. Trimming took 4 bases from V and 4 from J, leaving 5 bases between them. The CDR3 has 12 residues. Germline values: CDR1 SNHLY, CDR2 FYNNEI.

The chain combines TRBV9 with TRBJ2-1; 11 nucleotides match TRBD2. The germline V gene has CDR1 SGDLS and CDR2 YYNGEE. Unmatched junction bases numbered 7, after V lost 4 bases and J lost 1 base. This CDR3 has 17 amino acids. The CDR3 DNA reads TGTGCCAGCAGCCGACCCGGGACTAGCGGATCCTACAATGAGCAGTTCTTC. It translates to CASSRPGTSGSYNEQFF. Full variable domain (outside the CDR3, taken from reference TRBV9 and TRBJ2-1): DSGVTQTPKHLITATGQRVTLRCSPRSGDLSVYWYQQSLDQGLQFLIQYYNGEERAKGNILERFSAQQFPDLHSELNLSSLELGDSALYFCASSRPGTSGSYNEQFFGPGTRLTVL.

The chain has TRBV29-1 and TRBJ1-2; tentative D call: TRBD1 (6 bases). Germline CDR1 and CDR2: SQVTM and ANQGSEA. V lost 6 bases, J lost 6 bases, and 17 bases lay in between. The CDR3 contains 13 residues. CDR3 sequence reads: CSVDLGGSDGYTF. CDR3 coding DNA: TGCAGCGTGGATTTAGGGGGTTCGGATGGCTACACCTTC.

Here the CDR3 reads CASSAGAGNTIYF. In DNA, the CDR3 is TGTGCCAGCAGCGCAGGGGCAGGGAACACCATATATTTT. The chain links TRBV9 to TRBJ1-3; possibly TRBD1 for D (6 bases). Trimming took 3 bases from V and 7 from J, leaving 11 bases between them. This CDR3 region has 13 residues. CDR1 SGDLS and CDR2 YYNGEE come from the germline V gene.

The CDR3 reads CASSFPSGELFF. For the CDR3, the DNA is TGCGCCAGCAGCTTCCCCTCCGGGGAGCTGTTTTTT. The chain is built from TRBV5-1 and TRBJ2-2; D not resolved. V shed 2 bases and J shed 6 bases, with 5 bases lying between them. CDR3 length equals 12 residues. CDR1 and CDR2 (germline): SGHRS, YFSETQ.

The sample holds a few counts of this clone. The V call is TRBV5-1, the J call TRBJ1-3; D gene uncertain. The CDR3 covers 15 residues. The V gene's germline CDR1 is SGHRS and CDR2 YFSETQ. Trimming cost V 1 base and J 2 bases, with 10 bases left between them. CDR3: CASSLQMEAGNTIYF. DNA of the CDR3: TGCGCCAGCAGCTTGCAGATGGAGGCTGGAAACACCATATATTTT.

The chain combines TRBV9 with TRBJ1-2; weak D call: TRBD1 (6 bases). Trimming removed 2 bases at V and 2 bases at J, with 25 bases between. CDR1 is SGDLS, CDR2 YYNGEE, per germline. This CDR3 is 19 amino acids long. In nucleotides, the CDR3 is TGTGCCAGCAGCGTTCAGGGGACCTGGCCTGGAGCTCTAAACTATGGCTACACCTTC. It specifies CASSVQGTWPGALNYGYTF.

The chain couples TRBV7-7 to TRBJ2-2; a possible D gene is TRBD2 (5 bases). Per germline, CDR1 SSHAT and CDR2 FNYEAQ (reference sequence). V gave up 1 base and J gave up 7 bases, with 13 bases separating them. CDR3 length: 15 residues. The CDR3 coding sequence is TGTGCCAGCAGCTTAGGATCGGGGTTCGGCGGGGAGCTGTTTTTT. Translated: CASSLGSGFGGELFF.